This T cell receptor (beta chain) stems from a study of regulatory T cells in long-lasting Graves disease. The study, taken as a whole, reports: Patients whose Graves' disease persisted exhibited lower TCR diversity than those newly diagnosed. Those with persistent disease had in common more public clonotypes (roughly 3,000) than new patients (approximately 920).

In this sample, this clonotype turned up many times. Its specificity is unknown. Because the CDR3 is missing its conserved closing phenylalanine or tryptophan, this is likely a read error. The limits of the CDR3 on the DNA are not certain, so only TCRdb's listed CDR3 is given. With termini counted, the CDR3 has 15 amino acids. The germline V gene encodes CDR1 MDHEN and CDR2 SYDVKM. With iRepertoire HTBI primers and Arm-PCR of CDR3 regions, TCR beta libraries were built. TCRdb reanalysed the multiplex PCR reads using MiXCR and keeps one entry per CDR3 protein. The sample has roughly 610,000 distinct CDR3 sequences, 16% seen once. The time point was: newly diagnosed GD, antithyroid drugs for less than 3 months. There was RNA extracted from PBMCs, and the TCR library was made from it. Guidelines of the American Thyroid Association were used to diagnose Graves' disease. These same data were also listed under a study on T cells in Graves' hyperthyroidism and ophthalmopathy. That study reports: Primed by the HTBI set, a first-round RT-PCR was run on the TCR CDR3.

The chain joins TRBV28 to TRBJ2-7; TRBD2, as called in the table, went unchecked against the DNA. Here the sequenced sample was peripheral blood mononuclear cells (PBMCs), taken at new diagnosis, from a patient treated with antithyroid drugs. The clonotype originates from a woman in her twenties or thirties with Graves disease. CDR3 region: CASSSGLAGGLKGLS.